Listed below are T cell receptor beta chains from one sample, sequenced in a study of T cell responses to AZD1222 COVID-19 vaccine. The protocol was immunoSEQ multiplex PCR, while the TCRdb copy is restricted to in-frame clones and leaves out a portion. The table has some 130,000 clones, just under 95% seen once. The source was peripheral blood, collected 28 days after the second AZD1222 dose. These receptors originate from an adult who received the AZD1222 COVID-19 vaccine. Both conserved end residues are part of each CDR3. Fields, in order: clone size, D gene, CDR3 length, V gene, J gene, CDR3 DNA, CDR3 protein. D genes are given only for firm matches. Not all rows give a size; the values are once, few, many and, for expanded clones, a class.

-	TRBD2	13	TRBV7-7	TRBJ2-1	TGTGCCAGCAGCGGTGGACTAGCGGGAGAGCAGTTCTTC	CASSGGLAGEQFF
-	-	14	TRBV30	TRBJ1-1	TGTGCCTGGAATATGGACATGACCAACACTGAAGCTTTCTTT	CAWNMDMTNTEAFF
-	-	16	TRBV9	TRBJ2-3	TGTGCCAGCAGCGTAGGGCCGGGGCTAGTCGGAGATACGCAGTATTTT	CASSVGPGLVGDTQYF
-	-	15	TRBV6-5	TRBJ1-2	TGTGCCAGCAGTAACAGCAGGATCCTTAACTATGGCTACACCTTC	CASSNSRILNYGYTF
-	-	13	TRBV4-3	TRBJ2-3	TGCGCCAGCAGCAGCTTTCTACCAGATACGCAGTATTTT	CASSSFLPDTQYF
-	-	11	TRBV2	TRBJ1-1	TGTGCCAGCTGGACGAACACTGAAGCTTTCTTT	CASWTNTEAFF
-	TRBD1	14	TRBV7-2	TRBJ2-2	TGTGCCAGCAGCCCGGGACAGGGTCGCGGGGAGCTGTTTTTT	CASSPGQGRGELFF
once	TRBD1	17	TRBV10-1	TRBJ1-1	TGCGCCAGCACGACAGAAGAACAGGGGTCTTCATCCACTGAAGCTTTCTTT	CASTTEEQGSSSTEAFF
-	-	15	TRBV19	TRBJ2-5	TGTGCCAGTAGTATAGTAGCCAGATCCCAAGAGACCCAGTACTTC	CASSIVARSQETQYF
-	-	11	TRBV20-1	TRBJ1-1	TGCAGTGCTAGTCCGGGAATGGAAGCTTTCTTT	CSASPGMEAFF
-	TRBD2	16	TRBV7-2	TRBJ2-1	TGTGCCAGCAGCGAAATACTAGCGGGGGTAGGCGATGAGCAGTTCTTC	CASSEILAGVGDEQFF
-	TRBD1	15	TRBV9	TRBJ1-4	TGTGCCAGCAGCGCGAGGGACAGGGGAAGTGAAAAACTGTTTTTT	CASSARDRGSEKLFF
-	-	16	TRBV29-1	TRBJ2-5	TGCAGCGTTGATAGGGTAGGGGTTTCTGGGGAAGAGACCCAGTACTTC	CSVDRVGVSGEETQYF
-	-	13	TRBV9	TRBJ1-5	TGTGCCAGCAGCGCCCGAGAACGGGGGCCCCAGCATTTT	CASSARERGPQHF
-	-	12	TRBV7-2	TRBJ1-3	TGTGCCAGCAGCTTAGCTGGAAACACCATATATTTT	CASSLAGNTIYF
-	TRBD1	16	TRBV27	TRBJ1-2	TGTGCCAGCAGCCGAACCCCACAGGGGCGGGTTTATGGCTACACCTTC	CASSRTPQGRVYGYTF
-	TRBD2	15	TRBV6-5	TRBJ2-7	TGTGCCAGCAGCCCGGGACTAGCGGGTATCTACGAGCAGTACTTC	CASSPGLAGIYEQYF
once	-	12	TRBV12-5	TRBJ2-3	TGTGCTAGTGGGGAGTACGGCTATACGCAGTATTTT	CASGEYGYTQYF
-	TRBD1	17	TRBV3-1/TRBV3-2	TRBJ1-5	TGTGCCAGCAGCCAAGACGTAAAGGGGACAGGGAATCAGCCCCAGCATTTT	CASSQDVKGTGNQPQHF
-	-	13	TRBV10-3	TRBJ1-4	TGTGCCATCAGCTCGGTCGTCGGTGAAAAACTGTTTTTT	CAISSVVGEKLFF
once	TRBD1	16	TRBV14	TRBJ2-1	TGTGCCAGCAGCCAAGTATGGACAGGGGGCCGGCAAGAGCAGTTCTTC	CASSQVWTGGRQEQFF
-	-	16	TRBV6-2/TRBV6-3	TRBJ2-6	TGTGCCAGCAGACCTTCCTTGAGCTCTGGGGCCAACGTCCTGACTTTC	CASRPSLSSGANVLTF
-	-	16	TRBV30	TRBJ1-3	TGTGCCTGGAGTCCAGGATCAGGGAGCTCTGGAAACACCATATATTTT	CAWSPGSGSSGNTIYF
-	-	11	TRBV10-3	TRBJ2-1	TGTGCCATCAGAGCCGCCTCGGAGCAGTTCTTC	CAIRAASEQFF
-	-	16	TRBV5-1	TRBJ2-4	TGCGCCAGCAGCTTCTCACCCGGGCAGGGTAACGACATTCAGTACTTC	CASSFSPGQGNDIQYF
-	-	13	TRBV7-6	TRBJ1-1	TGTGCCAGCAGCTCAGGGGAGGGCACTGAAGCTTTCTTT	CASSSGEGTEAFF
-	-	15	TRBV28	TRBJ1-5	TGTGCCAGCAGTTCCGAAAGGGGACCAAATCAGCCCCAGCATTTT	CASSSERGPNQPQHF
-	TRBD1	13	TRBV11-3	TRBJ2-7	TGTGCCAGCAGCTTACAGGGGGCGCGTGAGCAGTACTTC	CASSLQGAREQYF
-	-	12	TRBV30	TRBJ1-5	TGTGCCTGGAGCGCCTACGCAGGGCCCCAGCATTTT	CAWSAYAGPQHF
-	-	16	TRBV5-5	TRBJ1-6	TGTGCCAGCAGTCTTGCAGGGACGAGGGGTAATTCACCCCTCCACTTT	CASSLAGTRGNSPLHF
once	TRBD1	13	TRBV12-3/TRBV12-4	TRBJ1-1	TGTGCCAGCAGGAGACAGGGAAACACTGAAGCTTTCTTT	CASRRQGNTEAFF
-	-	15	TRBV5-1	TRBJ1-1	TGCGCCAGCAGCAAAGCGGGGCAGCCGAACACTGAAGCTTTCTTT	CASSKAGQPNTEAFF
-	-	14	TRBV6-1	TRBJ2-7	TGTGCCAGCAGTGATGACAGGTACTCCTACGAGCAGTACTTC	CASSDDRYSYEQYF
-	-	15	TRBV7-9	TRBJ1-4	TGTGCCAGCAGCTTGGACACCCGGACCCGTGAAAAACTGTTTTTT	CASSLDTRTREKLFF
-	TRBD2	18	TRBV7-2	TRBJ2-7	TGTGCCAGCAGCTTTCGACTAGCGGGAGGGCAGACGGTCTACGAGCAGTACTTC	CASSFRLAGGQTVYEQYF
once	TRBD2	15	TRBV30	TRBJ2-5	TGTGCCTGGAGACCTAGCGGGGGAGCCTTAGGTACCCAGTACTTC	CAWRPSGGALGTQYF
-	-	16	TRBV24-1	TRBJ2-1	TGTGCCACCAGTGATCGGGCTAGCACTTCCTACAATGAGCAGTTCTTC	CATSDRASTSYNEQFF
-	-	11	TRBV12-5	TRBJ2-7	TGTGCTAGTGGTCTTGATTACGAGCAGTACTTC	CASGLDYEQYF
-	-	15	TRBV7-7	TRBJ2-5	TGTGCCAGCTCGGCGGATTCGGGGTTGGGAGAGACCCAGTACTTC	CASSADSGLGETQYF
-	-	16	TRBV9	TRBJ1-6	TGTGCCAGCAGCGTAGTGGTCGGGGGGCCATTCTCACCCCTCCACTTT	CASSVVVGGPFSPLHF
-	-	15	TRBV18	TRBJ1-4	TGTGCCAGCTCACTGTCCAGGGGTTGGGGTGAAAAACTGTTTTTT	CASSLSRGWGEKLFF